What follows are 28 T cell receptor beta chains derived from one specimen sequenced in a study of blood T cell repertoires in COVID-19. Produced via immunoSEQ multiplex PCR; TCRdb's table is partial and in-frame only. The sample lists a few hundred thousand clones, more than 85% occurring once. The source material was peripheral blood. These receptors all stem from a person in their late teens or twenties with COVID-19, enrolled during active disease.

The V and J genes are TRBV2 and TRBJ1-5, with 9 bases identical to TRBD1. The V and J ends lost 4 bases and 7 bases, in that order; junction bases with no gene match: 8. The CDR3 loop spans 15 amino acids. Germline loops: CDR1 SNHLY, CDR2 FYNNEI. CDR3 sequence: CASSGQQGAGQPQHF. In DNA, the CDR3 is TGTGCCAGCAGTGGTCAACAGGGGGCGGGACAGCCCCAGCATTTT. Full variable domain (remainder filled in from reference TRBV2 and TRBJ1-5): EPEVTQTPSHQVTQMGQEVILRCVPISNHLYFYWYRQILGQKVEFLVSFYNNEISEKSEIFDDQFSVERPDGSNFTLKIRSTKLEDSAMYFCASSGQQGAGQPQHFGDGTRLSIL.

V is TRBV7-9 and J is TRBJ1-2; D might be TRBD1 (6 bases). The CDR3 loop spans 13 amino acids. V was cut by 6 bases and J by 2 bases, with 10 bases left in between. Germline-derived CDR1 and CDR2 are SEHNR and FQNEAQ (reference sequence). The CDR3 protein is CASRRTGNYGYTF. Written as DNA, the CDR3 is TGTGCCAGCAGACGTACAGGGAACTATGGCTACACCTTC.

The rearrangement links TRBV9 to TRBJ2-2; D unclear. From germline, CDR1 is SGDLS and CDR2 YYNGEE. The V gene lost 0 bases and the J gene lost 6 bases, with 9 bases spanning the gap. The CDR3 length is 14 residues. This chain's CDR3 is CASSVGSEAGELFF. The CDR3 DNA sequence: TGTGCCAGCAGCGTAGGTTCAGAGGCCGGGGAGCTGTTTTTT.

The chain uses TRBV4-1 and TRBJ2-1, with 8 bases fitting TRBD1. V lost 0 bases to trimming and J lost 8 bases; unmatched junction nucleotides: 9. There are 16 residues in the CDR3. Germline loops: CDR1 MGHRA, CDR2 YSYEKL. For the CDR3, the DNA is TGCGCCAGCAGCCAAGATTCGGCAGGGGGCTTTTATGAGCAGTTCTTC. It codes for CASSQDSAGGFYEQFF.

The chain is built from TRBV6-5 and TRBJ2-5; no definite D call. The V gene's germline CDR1 is MNHEY and CDR2 SVGAGI. V lost 8 bases and J 3 bases, leaving 13 bases between the germline ends. The CDR3 totals 13 residues. CDR3: CASRLWAEETQYF. DNA for the CDR3: TGTGCCAGCCGCTTATGGGCAGAAGAGACCCAGTACTTC.

This sequence joins TRBV30 and TRBJ1-1; D gene unclear. V was shortened by 5 bases and J by 1 base, with 20 bases between the two germline ends. The germline CDR1 and CDR2 sequences are GTSNPN and SVGIG (reference sequence). This CDR3 has 16 amino acids. The CDR3 nucleotides read TGTGCCTGGTGTTGGAGGGCCCGTAATGCGAACACTGAAGCTTTCTTT. Translated, it gives CAWCWRARNANTEAFF.

Concerning this clone itself: This same CDR3 is encoded by further DNA sequences in the sample. The chain has TRBV24-1 and TRBJ2-2; D is unclear. Per the germline V gene, CDR1 is KGHDR and CDR2 is SFDVKD. The V gene lost 1 base and the J gene lost 3 bases, with 5 bases spanning the gap. The CDR3 spans 14 residues. This CDR3 reads CATSDFRDTGELFF. CDR3 coding DNA: TGTGCCACCAGTGATTTTCGGGACACCGGGGAGCTGTTTTTT.

The V gene is TRBV7-9, the J gene TRBJ1-4; TRBD1 might be the D (5 bases). V was cut by 5 bases and J by 7 bases, with 17 bases left in between. This CDR3 is 15 amino acids long. From germline, CDR1 is SEHNR and CDR2 FQNEAQ (reference sequence). This chain's CDR3 is CASSGFGGIGEKLFF. The CDR3 DNA follows: TGTGCCAGCAGCGGTTTCGGGGGGATAGGTGAAAAACTGTTTTTT.

This chain uses TRBV4-1 with TRBJ2-1; D is perhaps TRBD2 (6 bases). Germline CDR1 reads MGHRA; CDR2 reads YSYEKL. V shed 1 base and J shed 9 bases, with 10 bases lying between them. CDR3 length: 13 residues. CDR3 DNA sequence: TGCGCCAGCAGCCAAGCCCTAGCGAGTGAGCAGTTCTTC. Its protein product is CASSQALASEQFF.

The gene calls are TRBV6-6 and TRBJ2-1, with unresolved D. CDR1 and CDR2 (germline): MNHNY, SVGAGI (reference sequence). V lost 2 bases and J lost 10, with 6 bases in between. This CDR3 has 11 residues. The CDR3 protein is CASSYNIEQFF. Here the CDR3 DNA reads TGTGCCAGCAGTTACAACATCGAGCAGTTCTTC.

The gene calls are TRBV7-2 and TRBJ1-1, with 7 bases fitting TRBD1. The CDR3 totals 17 residues. With 4 bases clipped from V and 0 bases from J, the junction kept 11 bases outside the gene matches. The germline V gene encodes CDR1 SGHTA and CDR2 FQGNSA. The CDR3 loop reads CASSSPGGWGLNTEAFF. The CDR3 nucleotides read TGTGCCAGCAGCTCACCAGGGGGATGGGGCTTGAACACTGAAGCTTTCTTT.

This sequence joins TRBV12-3 or TRBV12-4 and TRBJ2-5; 7 bases fit TRBD1. The CDR3 extends over 13 amino acids. Trimming at V came to 1 base and at J to 10 bases, leaving 6 bases not matched to a gene. CDR3 in DNA: TGTGCCAGCAGTTTAGTAAGACAGGGTGACCAGTACTTC. As protein: CASSLVRQGDQYF.

This CDR3 reads CASSRTGGPLPQETQYF. The CDR3 coding sequence is TGTGCCAGCAGCCGGACGGGGGGCCCTCTCCCTCAAGAGACCCAGTACTTC. This sequence joins TRBV7-6 and TRBJ2-5, with D perhaps matching TRBD2 (7 bases). The CDR3 length is 17 residues. V was cut by 5 bases and J by 2 bases, with 21 bases left in between. CDR1 SGHVS and CDR2 FNYEAQ come from the germline V gene.

This clone has only one observation. The chain has TRBV6-5 and TRBJ2-4; 8 nucleotides agree with TRBD2. The CDR3 is 15 residues long. Germline V CDR1 and CDR2: MNHEY, SVGAGI. V lost 0 bases and J lost 8; bases outside the gene matches: 6. CDR3 coding DNA: TGTGCCAGCAGTTACTCCGGCGCGCGGGGGGACATTCAGTACTTC. Amino acids: CASSYSGARGDIQYF.

This clone was detected once. The chain carries TRBV6-2 or TRBV6-3 and TRBJ1-6; TRBD1 aligns across 9 bases. V shed 0 bases and J 11 bases; nucleotides not matched to a gene: 5. This CDR3 has 15 amino acids. Germline V gives CDR1 MNHEY, CDR2 SVGEGT. The CDR3 loop reads CASSYSTGGGAPLHF. The CDR3 coding sequence is TGTGCCAGCAGTTACTCGACAGGGGGAGGGGCACCCCTCCACTTT.

The genes are TRBV7-8 and TRBJ2-3, with 7 bases that match TRBD2. This CDR3 region has 17 residues. The ends lost 4 bases at V and 6 bases at J; junction bases unmatched: 16. Germline V gene data show CDR1 as SGHVS and CDR2 as FQNEAQ. Here the CDR3 reads CASSSTGLVPSMDTQYF. CDR3 nucleotides: TGTGCCAGCAGCTCGACCGGACTAGTCCCTTCAATGGATACGCAGTATTTT.

V usage is TRBV18 and J usage is TRBJ1-1; D is unresolved. There are 15 residues in the CDR3. Germline CDR1 KGHSH, CDR2 LQKENI. The V end lost 2 bases, the J end lost 1 base, and 11 bases lay between the germline ends. Here the CDR3 reads CASSPLSGQNTEAFF. As DNA, the CDR3 is TGTGCCAGCTCACCATTAAGCGGTCAGAACACTGAAGCTTTCTTT. Full variable domain (rest looked up from reference TRBV18 and TRBJ1-1): NAGVMQNPRHLVRRRGQEARLRCSPMKGHSHVYWYRQLPEEGLKFMVYLQKENIIDESGMPKERFSAEFPKEGPSILRIQQVVRGDSAAYFCASSPLSGQNTEAFFGQGTRLTVV.

The chain has TRBV12-5 and TRBJ2-2; 7 bases agree with TRBD1. V shed 6 bases, J shed 3 bases, and the junction held 4 bases outside the gene matches. Germline V gene lookup returns CDR1 LGHNT and CDR2 FRNRAP. The CDR3 length is 14 residues. The CDR3, as DNA: TGTGCTAGTGGGCCCGACAGGGACACCGGGGAGCTGTTTTTT. It is translated as CASGPDRDTGELFF.

This chain connects TRBV5-4 to TRBJ2-1; 11 bases are a match to TRBD2. Germline V gene data show CDR1 as SGHNT and CDR2 as YYREEE (reference sequence). This CDR3 contains 17 residues. Losses at the gene ends were 4 bases for V and 6 bases for J; bases not matched to a gene: 12. CDR3: CASSTGTSGFPFNEQFF. In DNA form, the CDR3 reads TGTGCCAGCAGCACCGGGACTAGCGGTTTTCCCTTCAATGAGCAGTTCTTC. The variable domain in full, completed from reference TRBV5-4 and TRBJ2-1, reads ETGVTQSPTHLIKTRGQQVTLRCSSQSGHNTVSWYQQALGQGPQFIFQYYREEENGRGNFPPRFSGLQFPNYSSELNVNALELDDSALYLCASSTGTSGFPFNEQFFGPGTRLTVL.

This clone came up once. The chain uses TRBV30 and TRBJ1-1, with D unclear. The CDR3 is 14 amino acids. The V end was cut by 0 bases, the J end by 0 bases, with 8 bases between. The germline V gene has CDR1 GTSNPN and CDR2 SVGIG (reference sequence). DNA of the CDR3: TGTGCCTGGAGTGTACTAATTCTGAACACTGAAGCTTTCTTT. Translation: CAWSVLILNTEAFF.

The chain carries TRBV29-1 and TRBJ2-1; weak D call: TRBD1 (7 bases). The CDR3 consists of 14 residues. V lost 4 bases and J 9 bases, leaving 19 bases between the germline ends. Germline lookup yields CDR1 SQVTM and CDR2 ANQGSEA. The CDR3 sequence is CSVGDRGGLFEQFF. The CDR3 DNA sequence: TGCAGCGTTGGGGACAGAGGGGGGCTTTTTGAGCAGTTCTTC.

This sequence joins TRBV6-2 or TRBV6-3 and TRBJ2-6; D possibly corresponds to TRBD2 (5 bases). This CDR3 comprises 18 residues. In germline, CDR1 is MNHEY, CDR2 SVGEGT. V gave up 3 bases and J gave up 0 bases, with 15 bases separating them. This CDR3 is CASSYGGSANSGANVLTF. The CDR3 DNA reads TGTGCCAGCAGTTATGGTGGGAGCGCTAACTCTGGGGCCAACGTCCTGACTTTC.

The chain recombines TRBV5-4 with TRBJ2-5; TRBD1 matches at 9 bases. Trimming cost V 4 bases and J 4 bases; bases outside gene matches: 11. The germline V gene has CDR1 SGHNT and CDR2 YYREEE (reference sequence). CDR3 length: 16 residues. CDR3 protein: CASSRGQGITRETQYF. The DNA for the CDR3 is TGTGCCAGCAGCAGGGGACAGGGAATTACCCGAGAGACCCAGTACTTC.

The J gene is TRBJ1-1, the V gene TRBV18; maybe TRBD1 (5 bases). Trimming took off 0 bases at V and 7 bases at J, with 12 bases between the two ends. This CDR3 comprises 14 residues. Germline V gene lookup returns CDR1 KGHSH and CDR2 LQKENI. The CDR3 DNA reads TGTGCCAGCTCACCACCGGGGGGATTGGGTGAAGCTTTCTTT. Translated: CASSPPGGLGEAFF.

The J gene is TRBJ2-7, the V gene TRBV24-1; perhaps TRBD2 as D (6 bases). CDR1 KGHDR and CDR2 SFDVKD come from the germline V gene. The CDR3 runs 11 residues. The ends were cut back, 12 bases at V and 5 bases at J, with 13 bases in the middle. The CDR3 DNA is TGTGCCGTAGCGGAACCCCACGAGCAGTACTTC. This codes for CAVAEPHEQYF.

The chain is built from TRBV24-1 and TRBJ2-5, with D possibly matching TRBD1 (6 bases). Germline loops: CDR1 KGHDR, CDR2 SFDVKD. The CDR3 has 14 residues. Trimming stripped 4 bases from V and 4 bases from J, with 12 bases between. CDR3 nucleotides: TGTGCCACCAGTGACCGGACAGTTGTAGAGACCCAGTACTTC. Residues: CATSDRTVVETQYF.

This rearrangement joins TRBV21-1 to TRBJ2-7; the DNA was not used to check the table's D call, TRBD2. TRBV21-1 is a documented pseudogene. The CDR3 runs 18 residues. The CDR3 here is CASSRREAFPPYSYEQYF. DNA for the CDR3: TGTGCCAGCAGCCGGCGGGAAGCGTTCCCTCCCTACTCCTACGAGCAGTACTTC.

This clone appeared a few times. This sequence joins TRBV20-1 and TRBJ1-1; no definite D call. Trimming shortened V by 3 bases and J by 0 bases, and 11 bases separated the two germline ends. This CDR3 has 14 residues. Germline assignment: CDR1 DFQATT and CDR2 SNEGSKA (reference sequence). The CDR3 bases are TGCAGTGCTAGTCCCACAAATATGAACACTGAAGCTTTCTTT. Protein: CSASPTNMNTEAFF.